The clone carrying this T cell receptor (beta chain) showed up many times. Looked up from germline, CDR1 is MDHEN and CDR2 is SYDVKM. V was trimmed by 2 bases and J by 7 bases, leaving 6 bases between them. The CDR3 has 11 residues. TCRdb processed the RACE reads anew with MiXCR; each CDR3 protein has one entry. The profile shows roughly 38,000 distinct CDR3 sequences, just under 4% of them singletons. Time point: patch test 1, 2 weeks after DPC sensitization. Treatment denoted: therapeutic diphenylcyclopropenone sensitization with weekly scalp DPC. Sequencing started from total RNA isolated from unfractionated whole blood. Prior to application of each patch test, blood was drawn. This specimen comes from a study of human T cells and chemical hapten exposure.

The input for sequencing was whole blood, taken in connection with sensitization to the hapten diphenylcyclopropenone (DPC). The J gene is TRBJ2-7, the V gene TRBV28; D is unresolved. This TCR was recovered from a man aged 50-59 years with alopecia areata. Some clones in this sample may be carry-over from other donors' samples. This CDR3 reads CASSLSGEQYF. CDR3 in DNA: TGTGCCAGCAGTTTAAGTGGTGAGCAGTACTTC.